Below, 25 T cell receptor beta chains from the same sample are listed, as sequenced in a study of blood T cell repertoires in COVID-19. Assay: immunoSEQ multiplex PCR; the TCRdb copy retains only in-frame clones and omits some. This table holds 200,000 or so clones, just under 85% found once. The sample was peripheral blood. These receptors all come from a woman in her sixties or seventies with active or convalescent COVID-19.

This chain joins TRBV7-9 and TRBJ2-1; the D gene is possibly TRBD1 (6 bases). There are 16 residues in the CDR3. The germline V and J ends were trimmed by 5 bases and 0 bases, with 14 bases remaining between them. In germline, CDR1 is SEHNR, CDR2 FQNEAQ (reference sequence). CDR3: CASSLSFRGSYNEQFF. The CDR3 nucleotides are TGTGCCAGCAGCCTGAGCTTCAGGGGCTCCTACAATGAGCAGTTCTTC.

The chain recombines TRBV4-1 with TRBJ2-3; 8 bases align to TRBD2. Trimming at V came to 0 bases and at J to 2 bases, leaving 7 bases not matched to a gene. The germline V gene encodes CDR1 MGHRA and CDR2 YSYEKL. The length of the CDR3 is 17 residues. The CDR3, as DNA: TGCGCCAGCAGCCAAGATCGCACTAGCGGCATCACAGATACGCAGTATTTT. It yields the protein CASSQDRTSGITDTQYF.

This chain joins TRBV29-1 and TRBJ2-1; D remains unclear. The V end was cut by 0 bases, the J end by 10 bases, with 7 bases between. The germline V gene has CDR1 SQVTM and CDR2 ANQGSEA. This CDR3 region has 11 residues. CDR3 sequence: CSVEDRREQFF. Here the CDR3 DNA reads TGCAGCGTTGAAGATCGGCGGGAGCAGTTCTTC.

The rearrangement joins TRBV9 to TRBJ2-3, with 7 bases fitting TRBD1. CDR3 length: 18 residues. Germline lookup yields CDR1 SGDLS and CDR2 YYNGEE. Trimming took 3 bases from V and 2 from J; bases not matched to a gene: 15. CDR3 region: CASSGRQGSRPNTDTQYF. The CDR3 bases are TGTGCCAGCAGCGGCAGACAGGGCTCGAGACCTAACACAGATACGCAGTATTTT.

The chain links TRBV2 to TRBJ2-7; 7 nucleotides match TRBD1. The germline gives CDR1 SNHLY, CDR2 FYNNEI. This CDR3 is 13 amino acids long. V lost 2 bases to trimming and J lost 3 bases; unmatched junction nucleotides: 1. CDR3 loop: CASSERGLYEQYF. CDR3 sequence (DNA): TGTGCCAGCAGTGAAAGGGGGCTCTACGAGCAGTACTTC.

This clone was observed once. V is TRBV27 and J is TRBJ2-4, with 11 bases fitting TRBD1. The ends lost 6 bases at V and 6 bases at J; junction bases unmatched: 19. This CDR3 is 19 amino acids long. CDR1 MNHEY and CDR2 SMNVEV come from the germline V gene (reference sequence). The chain's CDR3 is CASSPTTTGQGAKRNIQYF. The CDR3 DNA is TGTGCCAGCAGCCCAACCACGACTGGACAGGGGGCGAAAAGAAACATTCAGTACTTC.

This rearrangement joins TRBV27 to TRBJ1-5; tentatively, D is TRBD1 (6 bases). This CDR3 is 15 amino acids long. The V end was cut by 3 bases, the J end by 5 bases, with 14 bases between. Germline assignment: CDR1 MNHEY and CDR2 SMNVEV (reference sequence). The CDR3 here is CASSFGRGIDQPQHF. CDR3 nucleotide sequence: TGTGCCAGCAGTTTTGGCAGGGGAATTGATCAGCCCCAGCATTTT.

The chain employs TRBV28 and TRBJ2-7; D might be TRBD2 (5 bases). Trimming pared 2 bases from V and 3 bases from J, leaving 11 bases between. The CDR3 extends over 14 amino acids. The V gene's germline CDR1 is MDHEN and CDR2 SYDVKM. Here the CDR3 reads CASSLEGHSYEQYF. CDR3 DNA sequence: TGTGCCAGCAGTTTAGAGGGCCACAGCTACGAGCAGTACTTC.

The chain couples TRBV5-1 to TRBJ2-2, with 10 bases aligning to TRBD2. The length of the CDR3 is 16 residues. The V segment lost 1 base and the J segment 4 bases; nucleotides outside the gene matches: 4. Germline CDR1 is SGHRS and CDR2 is YFSETQ. The CDR3 loop reads CASSLTVAGGTGELFF. For the CDR3, the DNA is TGCGCCAGCAGCTTGACCGTAGCGGGAGGCACCGGGGAGCTGTTTTTT.

This chain uses TRBV5-1 with TRBJ2-3, with 8 bases lining up with TRBD1. The CDR3 has 15 residues. The V gene end was trimmed by 4 bases and the J gene end by 5 bases; junction bases not matched to a gene: 9. CDR1 and CDR2 from the germline V gene are SGHRS and YFSETQ. CDR3 residues: CASSPWTGLVDTQYF. CDR3 sequence (DNA): TGCGCCAGCAGCCCGTGGACAGGGTTGGTAGATACGCAGTATTTT.

The chain carries TRBV5-4 and TRBJ2-7; 8 bases fit TRBD1. The CDR3 sequence is 15 residues long. With 0 bases clipped from V and 4 bases from J, the junction kept 6 bases outside the gene matches. Germline CDR1 reads SGHNT; CDR2 reads YYREEE (reference sequence). CDR3 sequence (DNA): TGTGCCAGCAGCTTGGGGGACAGGAAAGTTTACGAGCAGTACTTC. This translates into CASSLGDRKVYEQYF.

The rearrangement links TRBV9 to TRBJ2-2; 9 bases are a match to TRBD2. Looked up from germline, CDR1 is SGDLS and CDR2 is YYNGEE. V dropped 3 bases and J dropped 0; count of bases not matched to a gene: 0. The CDR3 extends over 15 amino acids. The CDR3 nucleotides are TGTGCCAGCAGCGGGACTAGCGCGAACACCGGGGAGCTGTTTTTT. Translation: CASSGTSANTGELFF. The whole variable domain, filled in from reference TRBV9 and TRBJ2-2, reads DSGVTQTPKHLITATGQRVTLRCSPRSGDLSVYWYQQSLDQGLQFLIQYYNGEERAKGNILERFSAQQFPDLHSELNLSSLELGDSALYFCASSGTSANTGELFFGEGSRLTVL.

The chain links TRBV6-6 to TRBJ2-7; 7 bases map to TRBD1. Germline loops: CDR1 MNHNY, CDR2 SVGAGI (reference sequence). The CDR3 runs to 13 residues. V was pared by 6 bases and J by 1 base, with 3 bases of the junction left unmatched. The CDR3 here is CASSPDRSYEQYF. Here the CDR3 DNA reads TGTGCCAGCAGCCCGGACAGGTCCTACGAGCAGTACTTC.

This clone was recorded once. V usage is TRBV3-1 (or the pseudogene TRBV3-2) and J usage is TRBJ1-2; no definite D call. Germline V CDR1 and CDR2: LGHDT, YNNKEL (reference sequence). The CDR3 is 12 residues long. V was clipped by 4 bases and J by 4 bases, with 7 bases between them. The CDR3 DNA is TGTGCCAGCAGCCTACTCTCCTATGGCTACACCTTC. Translated: CASSLLSYGYTF.

This chain uses TRBV5-4 with TRBJ2-2; 8 bases are shared with TRBD2. Germline CDR1 SGHNT, CDR2 YYREEE (reference sequence). With V trimmed by 3 bases and J by 4 bases, 11 bases remained unmatched. CDR3 length: 17 amino acids. The CDR3 reads CASSSGTRNPSTGELFF. Here the CDR3 DNA reads TGTGCCAGCAGCTCCGGGACTAGGAACCCGAGCACCGGGGAGCTGTTTTTT.

This clone has only a few counts. The chain recombines TRBV5-6 with TRBJ1-2; 10 nucleotides line up with TRBD1. CDR1 and CDR2 from the germline V gene are SGHDT and YYEEEE. V lost 0 bases, J lost 7 bases, and 6 bases stayed unmatched. The CDR3 consists of 15 residues. The CDR3 bases are TGTGCCAGCAGCTTGGCTGGACAGGGGGGCCGTGGCTACACCTTC. It specifies CASSLAGQGGRGYTF.

This clone turned up a few times. The V gene is TRBV2, the J gene TRBJ2-7; no firm D call. This CDR3 comprises 11 residues. V gave up 6 bases and J gave up 3 bases, with 6 bases separating them. Germline CDR1 is SNHLY and CDR2 is FYNNEI. DNA of the CDR3: TGTGCCAGCAGCCGGTACTACGAGCAGTACTTC. Translated: CASSRYYEQYF.

The genes are TRBV5-1 and TRBJ2-1; TRBD2 agrees at 11 bases. Germline V gives CDR1 SGHRS, CDR2 YFSETQ. Trimming at V came to 5 bases and at J to 5 bases, leaving 6 bases not matched to a gene. The CDR3 is 15 amino acids. Here the CDR3 reads CASRGRTSGHNEQFF. The CDR3 nucleotides read TGCGCCAGCAGGGGGAGGACTAGCGGGCACAATGAGCAGTTCTTC.

The genes are TRBV6-5 and TRBJ2-7, with TRBD2 as a possible D gene (5 bases). This CDR3 is built from 14 residues. Between the trimmed V and J ends, which lost 1 base and 4 bases, there was a span of 11 bases. Germline V gene sequence: CDR1 MNHEY, CDR2 SVGAGI. Written as DNA, the CDR3 is TGTGCCAGCAGTTACTTGGGGAGACCGTACGAGCAGTACTTC. Its protein is CASSYLGRPYEQYF.

The V call is TRBV18, the J call TRBJ2-1; the match to TRBD1 covers 8 bases. Germline CDR1 and CDR2: KGHSH and LQKENI. The CDR3 is made up of 14 amino acids. V gave up 3 bases and J gave up 4 bases; unmatched junction bases: 2. In DNA form, the CDR3 reads TGTGCCAGCTCACCGGGACAGGCGTACAATGAGCAGTTCTTC. This sequence encodes CASSPGQAYNEQFF.

The rearrangement uses TRBV2 and TRBJ2-3; D perhaps matches TRBD1 (7 bases). The V gene's germline CDR1 is SNHLY and CDR2 FYNNEI. The CDR3 has 14 amino acids. Trimming shortened V by 6 bases and J by 3 bases, and 13 bases separated the two germline ends. This CDR3 is CASRVQGGTDTQYF. The CDR3 nucleotides read TGTGCCAGCAGGGTGCAGGGGGGAACAGATACGCAGTATTTT.

CDR3 amino acids: CASSQPTRNTEAFF. Written as DNA, the CDR3 is TGCGCCAGCAGCCAGCCCACAAGGAACACTGAAGCTTTCTTT. The V call is TRBV4-1, the J call TRBJ1-1; no clear D gene. V gave up 3 bases and J gave up 1 base, with 9 bases separating them. The germline gives CDR1 MGHRA, CDR2 YSYEKL. The CDR3 has 14 residues.

This clone is a singleton in its sample. The rearrangement joins TRBV27 to TRBJ1-1; 9 bases are shared with TRBD1. The length of the CDR3 is 14 residues. After removal of 7 bases from V and 3 bases from J, the junction contained 6 bases not matched to a gene. Germline values: CDR1 MNHEY, CDR2 SMNVEV (reference sequence). DNA of the CDR3: TGTGCCAGCACCAGACAGGGGGGCCACACTGAAGCTTTCTTT. It is translated as CASTRQGGHTEAFF.

The chain carries TRBV2 and TRBJ2-7; tentative D call: TRBD2 (7 bases). V lost 3 bases and J lost 5, with 14 bases in between. CDR3 length: 14 amino acids. Looked up from germline, CDR1 is SNHLY and CDR2 is FYNNEI. The CDR3 DNA follows: TGTGCCAGCAGTGAGGTCAGGGGACTAAACGAGCAGTACTTC. Its translation: CASSEVRGLNEQYF.

The J gene is TRBJ2-7, the V gene TRBV7-9; 10 bases map to TRBD1. Germline CDR1 and CDR2: SEHNR and FQNEAQ (reference sequence). With V trimmed by 1 base and J by 12 bases, 6 bases remained unmatched. This CDR3 contains 13 residues. The CDR3 region is CASSLGDRGSWYF. The CDR3, as DNA: TGTGCCAGCAGCTTAGGGGACAGGGGTTCTTGGTACTTC.